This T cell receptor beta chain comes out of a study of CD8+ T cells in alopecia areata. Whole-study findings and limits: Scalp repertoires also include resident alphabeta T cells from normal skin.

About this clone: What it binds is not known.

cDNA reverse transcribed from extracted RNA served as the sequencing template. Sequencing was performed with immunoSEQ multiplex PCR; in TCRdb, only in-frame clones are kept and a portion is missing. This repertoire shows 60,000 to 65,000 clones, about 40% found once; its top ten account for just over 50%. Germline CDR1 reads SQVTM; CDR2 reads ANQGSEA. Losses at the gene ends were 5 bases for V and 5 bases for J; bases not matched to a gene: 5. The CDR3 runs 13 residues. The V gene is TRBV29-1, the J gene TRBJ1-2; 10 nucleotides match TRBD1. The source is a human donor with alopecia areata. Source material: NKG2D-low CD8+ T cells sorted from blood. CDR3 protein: CSVPGQGEYGYTF. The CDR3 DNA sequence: TGCAGCGTTCCAGGACAGGGGGAATATGGCTACACCTTC.